This T cell receptor beta chain was documented in a study of cytomegalovirus exposure and HLA in healthy donors. Study-level findings and limits: In an earlier analysis, in some 500 donors, most V segments appeared productive either ~87% or ~30% of the time. Among the CMV-associated chains, three were confirmed in vitro as specific for CMV antigens.

PCR involved 60 Vbeta and 13 Jbeta primers. Study processing details: Later reanalysis found 75 million to 95 million unique TCR beta chains, around 10 million of them shared. TCRdb's table, derived via immunoSEQ multiplex PCR, lists solely in-frame clones and lacks some. V, J and clone size are those of that table, while D and trimming were read from the DNA. This sample has 150,000 to 200,000 clones, with roughly 85% found just once. The donors were healthy bone marrow donors. Germline V gene lookup returns CDR1 MNHEY and CDR2 SMNVEV (reference sequence). The V end lost 4 bases, the J end lost 2 bases, and 12 bases lay between the germline ends. The CDR3 length is 15 residues. Points on this clone: Its antigen is undetermined.

Sequencing was performed on PBMCs. The sequence was collected from a woman between 50 and 59 years old in good health and CMV-seronegative. The chain combines TRBV27 with TRBJ1-5; D remains ambiguous. The CDR3 loop reads CASSSLRGGNQPQHF. The CDR3 DNA follows: TGTGCCAGCAGTTCCCTCCGGGGAGGCAATCAGCCCCAGCATTTT.